This entry is about one TCR beta chain. The antigen is undetermined. The data belong to a study of cytomegalovirus exposure and HLA in healthy donors. Broader study findings: Reportedly, a later analysis found an Asian-associated ancestry cluster had fewer N-insertions than the approximately 600-donor mean. As a later analysis revealed, the rate of TCR association differed by HLA locus, with DRB1 most and HLA-C fewest. Researchers reported in a later analysis that common viral pathogens appeared linked to several top clusters. Previously analyzed data showed that most TCR beta V segments were productive at a frequency of about 87% or about 30%.

This PCR relied on a set of 60 Vbeta primers and 13 Jbeta primers. Only in-frame clones appear in the TCRdb table, and some are missing; sequencing was by immunoSEQ multiplex PCR. This sample has about 140,000 clones, with 66% found just once. The CDR3 consists of 13 residues. Trimming took 5 bases from V and 1 from J; bases not matched to a gene: 4. Germline values: CDR1 SQVTM, CDR2 ANQGSEA. The sequencing input was PBMCs. The sequence derives from a human donor in good health. The chain joins TRBV29-1 to TRBJ1-1; 7 bases align to TRBD1. The CDR3 coding sequence is TGCAGCGTTTGGACAGGCCCGAACACTGAAGCTTTCTTT. It is translated as CSVWTGPNTEAFF.